The 7 T cell receptor beta chains below were found in one sample sequenced in a study of blood T cell repertoires in COVID-19. Produced via immunoSEQ multiplex PCR; TCRdb's table is partial and in-frame only. The data hold about 250,000 clones, with 86% observed a single time. The sequencing sample was made of PBMCs or T cells enriched from blood (not recorded which). The receptors derive from a man aged 35 to 55 who had recovered from COVID-19.

A note on this clone: One junction end does not reproduce the germline sequence, and a read error may be involved. The V and J genes are TRBV2 and TRBJ2-7; the D gene is possibly TRBD2 (6 bases). The CDR3 runs to 13 residues. Germline CDR1 and CDR2: SNHLY and FYNNEI. DNA for the CDR3: TGTGCCAGCAGTGAATGGGCTAGCGCCGACCTCGACTTC. Its translation is CASSEWASADLDF.

V and J are TRBV6-5 and TRBJ2-3; the match to TRBD2 covers 8 bases. Germline V CDR1 and CDR2: MNHEY, SVGAGI. The CDR3 runs to 15 residues. V shed 4 bases, J shed 1 base, and the junction held 4 bases outside the gene matches. The chain's CDR3 is CASSSLAGGTDTQYF. CDR3 nucleotide sequence: TGTGCCAGCAGTTCCCTAGCGGGCGGCACAGATACGCAGTATTTT.

The chain has TRBV4-1 and TRBJ2-7; 7 nucleotides line up with TRBD2. The germline CDR1 and CDR2 sequences are MGHRA and YSYEKL. The CDR3 runs 15 residues. V lost 0 bases, J lost 3 bases, and 5 bases stayed unmatched. CDR3 bases: TGCGCCAGCAGCCAAGAACCTAGCGGACTCTACGAGCAGTACTTC. Translating gives CASSQEPSGLYEQYF.

The gene calls are TRBV27 and TRBJ2-3; 12 nucleotides line up with TRBD1. V was clipped by 7 bases and J by 5 bases; unmatched bases: 7. CDR3 length: 15 residues. Germline values: CDR1 MNHEY, CDR2 SMNVEV (reference sequence). The CDR3, as DNA: TGTGCCAGCACCCGGGACAGGGGGCAGGTAGATACGCAGTATTTT. Amino acids: CASTRDRGQVDTQYF.

This chain uses TRBV18 with TRBJ1-5; D call uncertain. V gave up 4 bases and J gave up 4 bases, with 8 bases separating them. From germline, CDR1 is KGHSH and CDR2 LQKENI. The CDR3 totals 13 residues. The CDR3 region is CASSLGENQPQHF. Written as DNA, the CDR3 is TGTGCCAGCTCACTGGGAGAGAATCAGCCCCAGCATTTT.

This CDR3 reads CASSFLAGDERETQYF. The CDR3 DNA sequence: TGTGCCAGCAGCTTTCTAGCGGGGGACGAACGGGAGACCCAGTACTTC. The J gene is TRBJ2-5, the V gene TRBV7-6; 10 bases align to TRBD2. The CDR3 consists of 16 residues. Germline lookup yields CDR1 SGHVS and CDR2 FNYEAQ. Trimming took 3 bases from V and 5 from J; bases not matched to a gene: 9.

The rearrangement uses TRBV28 and TRBJ2-5; possibly TRBD2 for D (6 bases). This CDR3 is built from 13 residues. Deletions cut 7 bases from V and 3 bases from J, with 12 bases between. Per germline, CDR1 MDHEN and CDR2 SYDVKM. As DNA, the CDR3 is TGTGCCAGCACCCCTGGGGGGAAAGAGACCCAGTACTTC. Translating gives CASTPGGKETQYF.